The 26 T cell receptor beta chains listed next were all sequenced from one sample in a study of blood T cells in healthy people across ages. The authors ran a second PCR of about 7 to 11 cycles using a sample-barcoded 5' primer and a J-beta primer mix. Each CDR3 protein gets one entry after TCRdb re-called the 5' RACE reads with MiXCR. The data show more than 1 million distinct CDR3 sequences, less than 50% seen once. Sequenced sample: blood. The receptor set was obtained from a woman aged 55-70 years in good health.

The chain uses TRBV2 and TRBJ2-7; D unclear. Judging by the DNA end, TRBJ2-5 fits better; the J call may be wrong. Germline V gene lookup returns CDR1 SNHLY and CDR2 FYNNEI. The CDR3 is made up of 11 amino acids. CDR3 nucleotide sequence: TGTGCCAGCCTCCTCTTGGGGACCCAGTACTTC. The encoded protein is CASLLLGTQYF.

This chain connects TRBV12-3 or TRBV12-4 to TRBJ2-1, with 9 bases lining up with TRBD1. With 4 bases clipped from V and 15 bases from J, the junction kept 10 bases outside the gene matches. The CDR3 is 13 residues long. The DNA of the CDR3 is TGTGCCAGCAGTTCCTATATGACAGGGGGAGGGTTCTTC. It specifies CASSSYMTGGGFF.

The J gene is TRBJ2-7, the V gene TRBV10-2, with 8 bases lining up with TRBD2. The V segment lost 4 bases and the J segment 6 bases; nucleotides outside the gene matches: 14. CDR3 length: 16 residues. In germline, CDR1 is WSHSY, CDR2 SAAADI. CDR3 DNA: TGCGCCAGCAGTGGGGCGGGTGGGCGGGAGGTTTGCGAGCAGTACTTC. It encodes CASSGAGGREVCEQYF.

This chain uses TRBV5-1 with TRBJ2-3; D call uncertain. Germline CDR1 is SGHRS and CDR2 is YFSETQ. Trimming left V 0 bases short and J 2 bases short, with 10 bases between. This CDR3 is 15 amino acids long. This CDR3 is CASSLGSPTTDTQYF. The CDR3, as DNA: TGCGCCAGCAGCTTGGGTAGTCCTACCACAGATACGCAGTATTTT.

This clonotype appeared a few times. The chain recombines TRBV10-3 with TRBJ2-7, with 7 bases lining up with TRBD1. CDR1 and CDR2 from the germline V gene are ENHRY and SYGVKD. This CDR3 contains 13 residues. With 10 bases clipped from V and 2 bases from J, the junction kept 8 bases outside the gene matches. CDR3 region: CANRDSATYEQYF. Here the CDR3 DNA reads TGTGCCAACCGGGACAGCGCTACCTACGAGCAGTACTTC.

The chain couples TRBV27 to TRBJ2-5; 11 positions agree with TRBD2. The germline gives CDR1 MNHEY, CDR2 SMNVEV (reference sequence). This CDR3 has 15 amino acids. V trimming: 6 bases; J trimming: 3 bases; junction bases outside the gene matches: 6. CDR3 region: CASRPLAGAKETQYF. CDR3 DNA sequence: TGTGCCAGCAGGCCACTAGCGGGGGCGAAAGAGACCCAGTACTTC.

This clonotype was counted a few times. This chain connects TRBV20-1 to TRBJ1-1; weak D call: TRBD1 (6 bases). The length of the CDR3 is 14 residues. Deletions cut 0 bases from V and 6 bases from J, with 14 bases between. Germline-derived CDR1 and CDR2 are DFQATT and SNEGSKA (reference sequence). For the CDR3, the DNA is TGCAGTGCTAGAGAGGGGGGCAAAGGCGCTGAAGCTTTCTTT. It specifies CSAREGGKGAEAFF.

This clonotype has more than one count but fewer than ten. The chain uses TRBV28 and TRBJ2-1; D is undetermined. The CDR3 has 12 amino acids. Germline loops: CDR1 MDHEN, CDR2 SYDVKM. Trimming shortened V by 2 bases and J by 6 bases, and 5 bases separated the two germline ends. CDR3 residues: CASSLQINEQFF. The CDR3 bases are TGTGCCAGCAGTTTACAGATCAATGAGCAGTTCTTC.

J is TRBJ2-7 and V is TRBV6-1, with D perhaps being TRBD1 or TRBD2 (7 bases each). Germline V gene data show CDR1 as MNHNS and CDR2 as SASEGT. The CDR3 is 16 amino acids. Trimming pared 2 bases from V and 4 bases from J, leaving 18 bases between. For the CDR3, the DNA is TGTGCCAGCAGTGAACAACAGGGGAGGGTTCGTTACGAGCAGTACTTC. It encodes CASSEQQGRVRYEQYF.

A few counts support this clonotype. The chain carries TRBV9 and TRBJ2-1; 9 bases align to TRBD2. V shed 4 bases and J 8 bases; nucleotides not matched to a gene: 10. This CDR3 has 15 amino acids. Germline CDR1 SGDLS, CDR2 YYNGEE. CDR3 nucleotide sequence: TGTGCCAGCAGCTCAGGTGTTAGCGGGAGCGATGAGCAGTTCTTC. The encoded protein is CASSSGVSGSDEQFF.

J is TRBJ2-3 and V is TRBV5-5; a possible D gene is TRBD1 (6 bases). V lost 4 bases, J lost 5 bases, and 17 bases lay in between. This CDR3 contains 15 residues. Germline assignment: CDR1 SGHKS and CDR2 YYEKEE (reference sequence). The CDR3 reads CASSRWDNTEDTQYF. CDR3 bases: TGTGCCAGCAGCAGGTGGGACAATACGGAAGATACGCAGTATTTT.

The DNA of the CDR3 is TGTGCCAGCAGTCACCCGGGGCGTACCTACGAGCAGTACTTC. Translated: CASSHPGRTYEQYF. The chain links TRBV6-2 or TRBV6-3 to TRBJ2-7; D is possibly TRBD1 or TRBD2 (5 bases each). Deletions cut 5 bases from V and 2 bases from J, with 13 bases between. In germline, CDR1 is MNHEY, CDR2 SVGEGT. The CDR3 is 14 amino acids.

Comments on this clonotype: An end of the junction differs from the germline gene, which may be a read error. This chain joins TRBV3-1 and TRBJ2-4; D is possibly TRBD2 (6 bases). The CDR3 consists of 11 residues. Germline V CDR1 and CDR2: LGHDT, YNNKEL (reference sequence). Here the CDR3 reads CTSGHLNIQYF. The CDR3 nucleotides read TGTACCAGCGGGCACTTAAACATTCAGTACTTC.

The sample holds a few counts of this clonotype. DNA of the CDR3: TGCAGCGTGGACGACCAGGACAGGGGGGATGGCTACACCTTC. Amino acid sequence: CSVDDQDRGDGYTF. The chain uses TRBV29-1 and TRBJ1-2, with 10 bases lining up with TRBD1. CDR3 length: 14 amino acids. The V and J ends lost 6 bases and 6 bases, in that order; junction bases with no gene match: 10. The germline V gene encodes CDR1 SQVTM and CDR2 ANQGSEA.

This rearrangement joins TRBV11-2 to TRBJ1-2; 7 nucleotides align to TRBD1. The CDR3 is made up of 15 amino acids. J gave up 1 base and V 8 bases, and 10 bases lay outside the gene matches. From germline, CDR1 is SGHAT and CDR2 FQNNGV. The CDR3 is CASRTTGESNYGYTF. CDR3 nucleotide sequence: TGTGCCAGCCGAACCACAGGGGAAAGTAACTATGGCTACACCTTC.

This clonotype was picked up many times. V and J are TRBV7-2 and TRBJ1-6; 9 bases are shared with TRBD1. The trim removed 4 bases at V and 6 bases at J, leaving 4 bases unmatched. CDR1 and CDR2 (germline): SGHTA, FQGNSA. There are 15 residues in the CDR3. The CDR3 nucleotides read TGTGCCAGCAGCTCAGGACAGGGGCGTAATTCACCCCTCCACTTT. It encodes CASSSGQGRNSPLHF.

The rearrangement uses TRBV20-1 and TRBJ1-3; weak D call: TRBD1 (6 bases). This CDR3 is 16 amino acids long. CDR1 is DFQATT, CDR2 SNEGSKA, per germline (reference sequence). Trimming cost V 2 bases and J 4 bases, with 18 bases left between them. Written as DNA, the CDR3 is TGCAGTGCTAGACGTAGGGGGTCCCTGGGGGGAAACACCATATATTTT. This gives the protein CSARRRGSLGGNTIYF.

This clonotype was seen repeatedly, ten times or more. The rearrangement uses TRBV20-1 and TRBJ2-5, with 8 positions matching TRBD1. This CDR3 region has 14 residues. CDR1 is DFQATT, CDR2 SNEGSKA, per germline (reference sequence). The junction had 6 bases not matched to a gene; V was cut back by 2 bases and J by 4 bases. CDR3: CSARIPGGRETQYF. The CDR3 region has the DNA TGCAGTGCTAGAATCCCAGGGGGCCGAGAGACCCAGTACTTC.

The chain has TRBV27 and TRBJ1-6, with D maybe TRBD1 (6 bases). V was pared by 8 bases and J by 0 bases, with 11 bases between. The CDR3 consists of 15 residues. The V gene's germline CDR1 is MNHEY and CDR2 SMNVEV (reference sequence). The CDR3 here is CASRQASSYNSPLHF. DNA of the CDR3: TGTGCCAGCCGACAGGCTAGCTCCTATAATTCACCCCTCCACTTT.

The gene calls are TRBV21-1 and TRBJ2-1; no DNA check was done on the table's D call, TRBD2. TRBV21-1 is a pseudogene locus. The CDR3 runs 20 residues. In DNA form, the CDR3 reads TGTGCCAGCAGCAATGGGGGGACTAGCGGGCCCCGGGTGGTCGACAATGAGCAGTTCTTC. Residues: CASSNGGTSGPRVVDNEQFF.

In this sample, this clonotype turned up a few times. The CDR3 sequence is CATSQATDTQYF. The CDR3 DNA is TGTGCCACCTCCCAGGCCACAGATACGCAGTATTTT. The rearrangement uses TRBV6-6 and TRBJ2-3; no definite D call. Germline V gives CDR1 MNHNY, CDR2 SVGAGI (reference sequence). CDR3 size: 12 residues. Trimming shortened V by 10 bases and J by 2 bases, and 10 bases separated the two germline ends.

Comment on this clonotype: One junction end does not reproduce the germline sequence, and a read error may be involved. This chain connects TRBV24-1 to TRBJ2-5; D assignment may be TRBD1 or TRBD2 (7 bases each). Germline CDR1 KGHDR, CDR2 SFDVKD. The CDR3 totals 15 residues. The CDR3 region is CAASDRRGGQETQYF. The CDR3 coding sequence is TGTGCCGCCAGTGATCGCAGGGGGGGACAAGAGACCCAGTACTTC.

This chain joins TRBV20-1 and TRBJ2-5; the match to TRBD2 covers 11 bases. Trimming at V came to 1 base and at J to 11 bases, leaving 12 bases not matched to a gene. Germline V lookup: CDR1 DFQATT, CDR2 SNEGSKA (reference sequence). The CDR3 sequence is 15 residues long. Here the CDR3 DNA reads TGCAGTGCTAGAGTAGTTAGCGGGAGGGCCAATGAGCAGTACTTC. Its protein product is CSARVVSGRANEQYF.

This clonotype occurred a few times. The rearrangement joins TRBV12-3 or TRBV12-4 to TRBJ2-3, with TRBD1 identical over 8 bases. With V trimmed by 7 bases and J by 5 bases, 8 bases remained unmatched. This CDR3 is 14 amino acids long. CDR3 sequence reads: CASTKGQDKDTQYF. The CDR3 coding sequence is TGTGCCAGCACCAAGGGACAGGATAAAGATACGCAGTATTTT.

There are a few counts of this clonotype. As DNA, the CDR3 is TGCGCCAGCAGACCCGGGACAGACGTATACGGCTACACCTTC. Translated: CASRPGTDVYGYTF. J is TRBJ1-2 and V is TRBV5-1, with TRBD1 matching 7 bases. CDR3 length: 14 amino acids. With V trimmed by 5 bases and J by 8 bases, 12 bases remained unmatched. Germline V lookup: CDR1 SGHRS, CDR2 YFSETQ.

The chain employs TRBV4-2 and TRBJ1-2; D call uncertain. Per the germline V gene, CDR1 is LGHNA and CDR2 is YNFKEQ. V was clipped by 0 bases and J by 7 bases, with 9 bases between them. The CDR3 has 13 residues. Here the CDR3 DNA reads TGTGCCAGCAGCCAAGAAGTTGATTCTGGCTACACCTTC. It specifies CASSQEVDSGYTF.